A selection of T cell receptor beta chains follows, all from one sample in a study of blood T cell repertoires in COVID-19. Using immunoSEQ multiplex PCR, the repertoire was profiled, and TCRdb retains in-frame clones only, with some absent. The sample lists about 200,000 clones, roughly 86% occurring once. Sequencing input: PBMCs or T cells enriched from blood (not recorded which). Source of these receptors: a man aged 35 to 55 with acute COVID-19. CDR3s include the opening cysteine and the closing phenylalanine or tryptophan. A D gene is named only where the DNA matches it firmly. A clone size is listed for some rows: how often the clone was seen (once, few, many), or a class if it is expanded.

clone size | J gene | D gene | CDR3 length | V gene | CDR3 DNA | CDR3 protein
once | TRBJ2-7 | TRBD2 | 14 | TRBV7-8 | TGTGCCAGCAGCTTGGGACTAGCGGGTTACGAGCAGTACTTC | CASSLGLAGYEQYF
NA | TRBJ1-2 | NA | 13 | TRBV28 | TGTGCCAGCAGTTCCAGAACCTTCTATGGCTACACCTTC | CASSSRTFYGYTF
NA | TRBJ2-5 | TRBD2 | 13 | TRBV11-2 | TGTGCCAGCGGCGGGGGGAATTGGGAGACCCAGTACTTC | CASGGGNWETQYF
NA | TRBJ2-1 | NA | 14 | TRBV30 | TGTGCCTGGAGTGCAGGAAGGGGAGGCAATGAGCAGTTCTTC | CAWSAGRGGNEQFF
NA | TRBJ2-3 | TRBD1 | 15 | TRBV2 | TGTGCCAGCAGCGGGGGACAGGGAAGAAGGGATACGCAGTATTTT | CASSGGQGRRDTQYF
NA | TRBJ2-5 | NA | 14 | TRBV6-5 | TGTGCCAGCAGCAGGGGACAACTGATAGAGACCCAGTACTTC | CASSRGQLIETQYF
NA | TRBJ2-1 | TRBD1 | 14 | TRBV7-3 | TGTGCCAGCAGCTTAACCTTGGACAGGGACGAGCAGTTCTTC | CASSLTLDRDEQFF
NA | TRBJ1-1 | NA | 13 | TRBV12-5 | TGTGCTAGTGGTCTTACAGGGAATACTGAAGCTTTCTTT | CASGLTGNTEAFF
NA | TRBJ1-1 | NA | 15 | TRBV5-1 | TGCGCCAGCACCTTTTTAGGGGCAGGAGACACTGAAGCTTTCTTT | CASTFLGAGDTEAFF
NA | TRBJ2-5 | TRBD2 | 15 | TRBV7-2 | TGTGCCAGCAGCTTTGCGGGAGTTCCGGGGGAGACCCAGTACTTC | CASSFAGVPGETQYF
NA | TRBJ2-2 | TRBD2 | 16 | TRBV30 | TGTGCCTGGAGTGTAGGTCTAGCGGGAGCGGGCGGGGAGCTGTTTTTT | CAWSVGLAGAGGELFF
NA | TRBJ1-2 | TRBD1 | 13 | TRBV7-8 | TGTGCCAGCAGCCTAGACAGGGGGAGTGACTACACCTTC | CASSLDRGSDYTF
NA | TRBJ1-2 | NA | 15 | TRBV27 | TGTGCCAGCAGTTCTCTGGGGGGGTTTAACTATGGCTACACCTTC | CASSSLGGFNYGYTF
NA | TRBJ1-2 | NA | 12 | TRBV28 | TGTGCCAGCAGAGAGGGTCACTATGGCTACACCTTC | CASREGHYGYTF
NA | TRBJ1-6 | TRBD1 | 14 | TRBV7-9 | TGTGCCAGCAGCTCCCGGGACAGGGGGCAGACCCTCCACTTT | CASSSRDRGQTLHF
NA | TRBJ2-2 | NA | 14 | TRBV19 | TGTGCCACCCCAGGTCCCCAACGACCCGGGGAGCTGTTTTTT | CATPGPQRPGELFF
few | TRBJ1-1 | NA | 10 | TRBV19 | TGTGCCAGTGGCTACACTGAAGCTTTCTTT | CASGYTEAFF
NA | TRBJ1-1 | NA | 14 | TRBV27 | TGTGCCAGCAGAAACAGAAGAAAGAACACTGAAGCTTTCTTT | CASRNRRKNTEAFF
NA | TRBJ2-7 | TRBD2 | 16 | TRBV28 | TGTGCCAGCAGTTTACCTATAGCGGGAGTTGGCTACGAGCAGTACTTC | CASSLPIAGVGYEQYF
few | TRBJ1-3 | NA | 15 | TRBV4-2 | TGTGCCAGCAGCCAAGACAGATTCTCTGGAAACACCATATATTTT | CASSQDRFSGNTIYF
once | TRBJ1-2 | NA | 12 | TRBV3-1/TRBV3-2 | TGTGCCAGCAGCCAAGTCCGGGGAGGCTACACCTTC | CASSQVRGGYTF
NA | TRBJ2-5 | TRBD1 | 15 | TRBV5-1 | TGCGCCAGCAGCTTGGTTACAGGGGGGCAAGAGACCCAGTACTTC | CASSLVTGGQETQYF
few | TRBJ2-1 | NA | 15 | TRBV30 | TGTGCCTGGAGGGGAGGGTCTGAGGGGGGGAATGAGCAGTTCTTC | CAWRGGSEGGNEQFF
once | TRBJ2-7 | TRBD1 | 13 | TRBV7-9 | TGTGCCAGCAGTAGGGGACAGTCGGGCGAGCAGTACTTC | CASSRGQSGEQYF
NA | TRBJ1-1 | NA | 16 | TRBV6-5 | TGTGCCAGCAGTTACTCGACAGGTTCCATGAACACTGAAGCTTTCTTT | CASSYSTGSMNTEAFF
NA | TRBJ2-5 | TRBD1 | 15 | TRBV5-1 | TGCGCCAGCAGCAACCAGGACAGGTACCAAGAGACCCAGTACTTC | CASSNQDRYQETQYF
once | TRBJ2-7 | NA | 14 | TRBV5-8 | TGTGCCAGCAGCTTGGCTCCGAGCTCCTACGAGCAGTACTTC | CASSLAPSSYEQYF
NA | TRBJ1-5 | NA | 16 | TRBV4-1 | TGCGCCAGCAGCCAGGGGGGACTAGGGGTAAATCAGCCCCAGCATTTT | CASSQGGLGVNQPQHF
few | TRBJ1-5 | TRBD1 | 13 | TRBV7-8 | TGTGCCAGCACCGGAGAGGGGGCCGCTCCCCAGCATTTT | CASTGEGAAPQHF
NA | TRBJ1-1 | NA | 16 | TRBV30 | TGTGCCTGGAGTAGGGGGTCGTATGGGGCTCTGACTGAAGCTTTCTTT | CAWSRGSYGALTEAFF
NA | TRBJ2-5 | TRBD2 | 15 | TRBV3-1/TRBV3-2 | TGTGCCAGCAGCCCACGTACTAGCGACCAAGAGACCCAGTACTTC | CASSPRTSDQETQYF
NA | TRBJ2-7 | TRBD1 | 15 | TRBV6-5 | TGTGCCAGCATCAGAACCGGGACAGGGAGCGACGAGCAGTACTTC | CASIRTGTGSDEQYF
few | TRBJ1-1 | NA | 11 | TRBV28 | TGTGCGACTGAGGGTAATCTCGTAGCTTTCTTT | CATEGNLVAFF
NA | TRBJ2-1 | NA | 12 | TRBV9 | TGTGCCAGCAGCGTAGTCTCCTTCTCCAGGTTCTTC | CASSVVSFSRFF
NA | TRBJ1-2 | NA | 13 | TRBV29-1 | TGCAGCGTGGCCCAGGGAAGCGCGGTTGGCTACACCTTC | CSVAQGSAVGYTF
NA | TRBJ2-7 | NA | 15 | TRBV29-1 | TGCAGCGTCAGAAACGACAGGTCATCCGACTACGAGCAGTACTTC | CSVRNDRSSDYEQYF
NA | TRBJ2-5 | NA | 16 | TRBV25-1 | TGTGCCAGCAGTGATCTCAGGGGCCACGCTGTGGAGACCCAGTACTTC | CASSDLRGHAVETQYF
NA | TRBJ2-1 | NA | 12 | TRBV2 | TGTGCCAGCAGTTCCAGGGTATTAGAGCAGTTCTTC | CASSSRVLEQFF
NA | TRBJ2-5 | NA | 14 | TRBV29-1 | TGCAGCGCCCCTCTGGCGGGGCCTCAAGAGACCCAGTACTTC | CSAPLAGPQETQYF
NA | TRBJ2-1 | NA | 16 | TRBV24-1 | TGTGCCACCAGTGATTTGGTCGAGGGAGGAGGCGATGAGCAGTTCTTC | CATSDLVEGGGDEQFF